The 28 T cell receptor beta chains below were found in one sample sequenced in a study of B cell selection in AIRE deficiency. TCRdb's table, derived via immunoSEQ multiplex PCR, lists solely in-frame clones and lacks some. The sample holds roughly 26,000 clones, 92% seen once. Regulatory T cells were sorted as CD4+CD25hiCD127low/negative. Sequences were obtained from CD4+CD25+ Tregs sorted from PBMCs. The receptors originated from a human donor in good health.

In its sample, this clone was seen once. This chain's CDR3 is CASSWRGPLAEQFF. DNA of the CDR3: TGTGCCAGCAGCTGGAGGGGGCCGCTTGCTGAGCAGTTCTTC. V and J are TRBV7-2 and TRBJ2-1; TRBD1 is a possible D gene (7 bases). This CDR3 contains 14 residues. Trimming removed 4 bases from V and 9 bases from J, with 16 bases in between. Germline V CDR1 and CDR2: SGHTA, FQGNSA.

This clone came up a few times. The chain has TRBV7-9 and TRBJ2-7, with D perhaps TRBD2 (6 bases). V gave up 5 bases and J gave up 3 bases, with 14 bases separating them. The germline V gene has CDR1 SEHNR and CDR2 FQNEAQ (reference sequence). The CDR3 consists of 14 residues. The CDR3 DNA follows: TGTGCCAGCAGCCTCCTCGCGGGGCGCTACGAGCAGTACTTC. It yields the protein CASSLLAGRYEQYF. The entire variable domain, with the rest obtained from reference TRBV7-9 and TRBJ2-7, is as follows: DTGVSQNPRHKITKRGQNVTFRCDPISEHNRLYWYRQTLGQGPEFLTYFQNEAQLEKSRLLSDRFSAERPKGSFSTLEIQRTEQGDSAMYLCASSLLAGRYEQYFGPGTRLTVT.

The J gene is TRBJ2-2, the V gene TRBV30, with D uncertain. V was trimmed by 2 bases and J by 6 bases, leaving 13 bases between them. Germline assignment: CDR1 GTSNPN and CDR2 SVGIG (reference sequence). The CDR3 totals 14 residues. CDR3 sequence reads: CAWSRVGLPGELFF. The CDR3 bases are TGTGCCTGGAGTAGAGTTGGCCTCCCCGGGGAGCTGTTTTTT.

In nucleotides, the CDR3 is TGTGCCAGCGCTCTCGGGACAGGGTTGAGCAAGCAGTACTTC. As protein: CASALGTGLSKQYF. This chain joins TRBV6-5 and TRBJ2-7, with 9 bases identical to TRBD1. V lost 8 bases to trimming and J lost 8 bases; unmatched junction nucleotides: 13. The CDR3 is made up of 14 amino acids. Germline CDR1 reads MNHEY; CDR2 reads SVGAGI.

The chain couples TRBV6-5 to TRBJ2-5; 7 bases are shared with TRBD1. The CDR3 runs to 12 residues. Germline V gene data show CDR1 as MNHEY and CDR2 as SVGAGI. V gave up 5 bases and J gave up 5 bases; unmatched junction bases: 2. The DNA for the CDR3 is TGTGCCAGCAGTGACAGGGTGGAGACCCAGTACTTC. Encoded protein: CASSDRVETQYF.

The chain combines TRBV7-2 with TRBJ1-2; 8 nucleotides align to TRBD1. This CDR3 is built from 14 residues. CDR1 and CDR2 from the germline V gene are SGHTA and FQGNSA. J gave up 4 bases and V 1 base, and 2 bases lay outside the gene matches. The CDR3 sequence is CASSLETGGYGYTF. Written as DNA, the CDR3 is TGTGCCAGCAGCTTAGAAACAGGGGGCTATGGCTACACCTTC.

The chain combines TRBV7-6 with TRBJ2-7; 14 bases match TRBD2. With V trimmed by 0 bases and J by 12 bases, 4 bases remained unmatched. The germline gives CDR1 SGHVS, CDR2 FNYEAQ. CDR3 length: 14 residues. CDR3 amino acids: CASSLAGLAGELYF. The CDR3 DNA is TGTGCCAGCAGCTTAGCGGGACTAGCGGGGGAACTGTACTTC.

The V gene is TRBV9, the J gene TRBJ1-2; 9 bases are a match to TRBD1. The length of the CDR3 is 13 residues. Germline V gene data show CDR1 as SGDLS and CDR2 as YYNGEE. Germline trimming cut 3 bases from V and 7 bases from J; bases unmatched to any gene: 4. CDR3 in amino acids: CASSAQGAIGYTF. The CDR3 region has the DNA TGTGCCAGCAGCGCACAGGGGGCCATTGGCTACACCTTC. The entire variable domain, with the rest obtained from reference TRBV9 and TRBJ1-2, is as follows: DSGVTQTPKHLITATGQRVTLRCSPRSGDLSVYWYQQSLDQGLQFLIQYYNGEERAKGNILERFSAQQFPDLHSELNLSSLELGDSALYFCASSAQGAIGYTFGSGTRLTVV.

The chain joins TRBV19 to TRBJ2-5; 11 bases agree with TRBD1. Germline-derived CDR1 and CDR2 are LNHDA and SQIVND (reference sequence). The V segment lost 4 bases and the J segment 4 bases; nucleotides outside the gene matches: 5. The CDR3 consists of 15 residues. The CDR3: CASSTGTGGTETQYF. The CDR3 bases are TGTGCCAGTAGTACAGGGACAGGGGGAACAGAGACCCAGTACTTC. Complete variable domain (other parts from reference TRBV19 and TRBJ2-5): DGGITQSPKYLFRKEGQNVTLSCEQNLNHDAMYWYRQDPGQGLRLIYYSQIVNDFQKGDIAEGYSVSREKKESFPLTVTSAQKNPTAFYLCASSTGTGGTETQYFGPGTRLLVL.

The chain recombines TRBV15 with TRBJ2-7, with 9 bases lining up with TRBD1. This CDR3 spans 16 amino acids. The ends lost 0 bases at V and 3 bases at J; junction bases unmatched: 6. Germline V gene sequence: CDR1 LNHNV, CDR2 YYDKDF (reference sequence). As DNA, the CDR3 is TGTGCCACCAGCAGAGATTACAGGGGGCCGAACTACGAGCAGTACTTC. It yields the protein CATSRDYRGPNYEQYF.

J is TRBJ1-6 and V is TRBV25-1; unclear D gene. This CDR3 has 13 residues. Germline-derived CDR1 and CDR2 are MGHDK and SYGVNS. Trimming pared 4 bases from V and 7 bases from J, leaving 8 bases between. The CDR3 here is CASSAQFNSPLHF. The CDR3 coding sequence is TGTGCCAGCAGTGCTCAGTTCAATTCACCCCTCCACTTT.

The CDR3 DNA follows: TGTGCCAGCAGCTTAGCTATGACGGCCTTTAGCAATCAGCCCCAGCATTTT. Amino acid sequence: CASSLAMTAFSNQPQHF. The genes are TRBV7-2 and TRBJ1-5; D unresolved. V lost 0 bases to trimming and J lost 0 bases, with 12 bases between them. The CDR3 has 17 residues. In germline, CDR1 is SGHTA, CDR2 FQGNSA.

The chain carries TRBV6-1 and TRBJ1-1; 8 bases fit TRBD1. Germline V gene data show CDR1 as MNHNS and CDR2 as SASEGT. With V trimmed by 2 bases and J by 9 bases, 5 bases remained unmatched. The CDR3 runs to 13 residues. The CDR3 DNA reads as TGTGCCAGCAGTGAACCGTCCAGGGGGCAAGCTTTCTTT. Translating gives CASSEPSRGQAFF.

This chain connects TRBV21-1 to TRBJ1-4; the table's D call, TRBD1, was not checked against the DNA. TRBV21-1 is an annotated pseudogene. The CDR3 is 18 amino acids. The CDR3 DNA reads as TGTGCCAGCAGCAAAGTAGGGCAGGGGCGAACAACTAATGAAAAACTGTTTTTT. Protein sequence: CASSKVGQGRTTNEKLFF.

The DNA for the CDR3 is TGTGCCAGCAGTATAGCGGGGGGGATCTCCTACGAGCAGTACTTC. This codes for CASSIAGGISYEQYF. The V call is TRBV28, the J call TRBJ2-7, with 11 bases identical to TRBD2. CDR1 is MDHEN, CDR2 SYDVKM, per germline. V lost 5 bases and J lost 0; bases outside the gene matches: 3. This CDR3 comprises 15 residues.

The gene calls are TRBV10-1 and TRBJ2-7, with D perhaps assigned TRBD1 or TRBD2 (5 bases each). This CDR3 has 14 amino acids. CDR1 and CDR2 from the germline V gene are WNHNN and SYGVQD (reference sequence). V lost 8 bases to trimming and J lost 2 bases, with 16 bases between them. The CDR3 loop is CASAGTEAPYEQYF. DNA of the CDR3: TGCGCCAGCGCAGGGACGGAGGCTCCCTACGAGCAGTACTTC.

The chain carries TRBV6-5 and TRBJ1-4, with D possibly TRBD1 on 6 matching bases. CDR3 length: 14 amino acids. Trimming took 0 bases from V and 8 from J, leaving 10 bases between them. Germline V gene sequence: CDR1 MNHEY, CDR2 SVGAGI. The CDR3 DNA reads TGTGCCAGCAGTTACTCGGGGGCAGGCGAAAAACTGTTTTTT. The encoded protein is CASSYSGAGEKLFF.

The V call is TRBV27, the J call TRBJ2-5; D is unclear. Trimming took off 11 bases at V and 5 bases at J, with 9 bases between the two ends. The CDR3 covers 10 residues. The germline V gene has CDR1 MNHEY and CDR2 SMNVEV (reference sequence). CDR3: CARPQETQYF. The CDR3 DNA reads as TGTGCCCGGCCACAGGAGACCCAGTACTTC.

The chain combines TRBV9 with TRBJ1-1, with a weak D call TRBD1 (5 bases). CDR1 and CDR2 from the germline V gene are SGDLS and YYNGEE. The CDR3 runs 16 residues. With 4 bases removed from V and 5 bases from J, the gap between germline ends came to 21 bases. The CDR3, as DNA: TGTGCCAGCAGCCTCAACGCTAGGGCAGGGAGGACTGAAGCTTTCTTT. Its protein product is CASSLNARAGRTEAFF.

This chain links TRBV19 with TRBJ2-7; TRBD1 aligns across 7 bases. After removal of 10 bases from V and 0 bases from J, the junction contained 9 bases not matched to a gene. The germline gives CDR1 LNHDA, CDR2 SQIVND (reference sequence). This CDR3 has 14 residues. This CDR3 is CATSDRSSSYEQYF. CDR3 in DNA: TGTGCCACCTCGGACAGGTCGTCCTCCTACGAGCAGTACTTC.

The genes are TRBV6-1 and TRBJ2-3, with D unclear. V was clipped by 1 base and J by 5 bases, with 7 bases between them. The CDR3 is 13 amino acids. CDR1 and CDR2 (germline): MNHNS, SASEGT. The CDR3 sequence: CASSEVSGDTQYF. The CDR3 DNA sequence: TGTGCCAGCAGTGAAGTGTCCGGAGATACGCAGTATTTT.

The CDR3 nucleotides are TGTGCCAGCAGGTGGGGAGGCAGCAATCAGCCCCAGCATTTT. Its protein is CASRWGGSNQPQHF. This chain uses TRBV6-6 with TRBJ1-5, with D uncertain. Germline V gene data show CDR1 as MNHNY and CDR2 as SVGAGI (reference sequence). The CDR3 runs 14 residues. V shed 6 bases and J shed 1 base, with 10 bases lying between them.

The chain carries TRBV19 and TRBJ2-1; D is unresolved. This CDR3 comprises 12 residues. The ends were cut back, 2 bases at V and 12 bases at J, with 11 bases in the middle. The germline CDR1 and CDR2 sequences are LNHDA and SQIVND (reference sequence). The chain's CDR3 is CASSITFTVQFF. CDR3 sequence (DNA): TGTGCCAGTAGTATAACCTTTACAGTGCAGTTCTTC.

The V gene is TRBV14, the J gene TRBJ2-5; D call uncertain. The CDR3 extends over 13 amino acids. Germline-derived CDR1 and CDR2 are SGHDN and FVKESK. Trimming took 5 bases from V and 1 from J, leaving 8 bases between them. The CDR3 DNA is TGTGCCAGCAGCTCACAGTTCCAAGAGACCCAGTACTTC. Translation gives CASSSQFQETQYF.

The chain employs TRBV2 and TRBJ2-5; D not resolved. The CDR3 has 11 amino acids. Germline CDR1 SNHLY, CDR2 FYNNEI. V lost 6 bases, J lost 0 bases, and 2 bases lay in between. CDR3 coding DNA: TGTGCCAGCAGATACCAAGAGACCCAGTACTTC. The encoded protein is CASRYQETQYF.

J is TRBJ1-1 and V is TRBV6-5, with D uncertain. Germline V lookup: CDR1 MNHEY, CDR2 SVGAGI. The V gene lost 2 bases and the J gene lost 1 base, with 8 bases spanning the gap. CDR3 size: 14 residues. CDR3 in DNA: TGTGCCAGCAGTTACCGGCAGACGAACACTGAAGCTTTCTTT. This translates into CASSYRQTNTEAFF.

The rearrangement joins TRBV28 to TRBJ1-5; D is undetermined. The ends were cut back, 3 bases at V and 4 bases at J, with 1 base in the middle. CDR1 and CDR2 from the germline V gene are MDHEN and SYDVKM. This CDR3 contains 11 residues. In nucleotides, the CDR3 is TGTGCCAGCAGTTTTAATCAGCCCCAGCATTTT. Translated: CASSFNQPQHF.

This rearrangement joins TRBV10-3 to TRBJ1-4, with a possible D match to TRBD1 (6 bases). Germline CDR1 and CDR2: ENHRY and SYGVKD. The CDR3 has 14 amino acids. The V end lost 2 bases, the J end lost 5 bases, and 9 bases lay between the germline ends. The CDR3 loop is CAISERRGNEKLFF. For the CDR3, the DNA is TGTGCCATCAGTGAGAGGAGGGGGAATGAAAAACTGTTTTTT.